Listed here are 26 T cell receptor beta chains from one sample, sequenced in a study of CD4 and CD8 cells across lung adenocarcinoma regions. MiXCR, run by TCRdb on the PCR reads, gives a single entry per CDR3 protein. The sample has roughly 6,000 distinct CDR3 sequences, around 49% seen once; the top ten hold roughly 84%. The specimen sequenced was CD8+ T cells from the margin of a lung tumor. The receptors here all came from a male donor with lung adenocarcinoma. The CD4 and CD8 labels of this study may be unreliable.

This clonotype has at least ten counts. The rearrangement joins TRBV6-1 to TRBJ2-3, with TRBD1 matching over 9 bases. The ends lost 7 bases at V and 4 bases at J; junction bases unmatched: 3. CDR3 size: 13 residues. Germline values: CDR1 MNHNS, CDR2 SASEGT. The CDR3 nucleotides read TGTGCCAGCAAGACAGGGGGGGCAGATACGCAGTATTTT. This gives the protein CASKTGGADTQYF.

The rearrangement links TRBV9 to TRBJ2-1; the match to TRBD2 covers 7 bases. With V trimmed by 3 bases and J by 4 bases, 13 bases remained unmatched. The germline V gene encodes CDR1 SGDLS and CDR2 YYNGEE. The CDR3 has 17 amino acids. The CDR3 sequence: CASSASGLQPPYNEQFF. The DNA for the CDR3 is TGTGCCAGCAGCGCTAGCGGATTGCAACCCCCTTACAATGAGCAGTTCTTC. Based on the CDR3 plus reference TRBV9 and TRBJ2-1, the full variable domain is DSGVTQTPKHLITATGQRVTLRCSPRSGDLSVYWYQQSLDQGLQFLIQYYNGEERAKGNILERFSAQQFPDLHSELNLSSLELGDSALYFCASSASGLQPPYNEQFFGPGTRLTVL.

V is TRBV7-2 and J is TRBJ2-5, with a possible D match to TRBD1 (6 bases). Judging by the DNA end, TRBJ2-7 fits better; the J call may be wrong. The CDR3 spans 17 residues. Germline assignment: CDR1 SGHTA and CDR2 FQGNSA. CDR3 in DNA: TGTGCCAGCAGCTTAGGTGTACAGGGTATCCTCCCCTACGAGCAGTACTTC. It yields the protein CASSLGVQGILPYEQYF.

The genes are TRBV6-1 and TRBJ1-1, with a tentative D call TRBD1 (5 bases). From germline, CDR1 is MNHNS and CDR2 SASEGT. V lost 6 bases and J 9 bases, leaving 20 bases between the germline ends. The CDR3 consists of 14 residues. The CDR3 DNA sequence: TGTGCCAGCAGCCTAAAGCCACAGGCCCAAAAAGCTTTCTTT. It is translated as CASSLKPQAQKAFF.

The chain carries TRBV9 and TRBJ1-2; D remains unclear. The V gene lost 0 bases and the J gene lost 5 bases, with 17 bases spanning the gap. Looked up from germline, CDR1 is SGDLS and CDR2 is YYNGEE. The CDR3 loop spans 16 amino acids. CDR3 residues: CASSVVGDIPSYGYTF. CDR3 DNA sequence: TGTGCCAGCAGCGTAGTAGGAGACATTCCCTCTTATGGCTACACCTTC.

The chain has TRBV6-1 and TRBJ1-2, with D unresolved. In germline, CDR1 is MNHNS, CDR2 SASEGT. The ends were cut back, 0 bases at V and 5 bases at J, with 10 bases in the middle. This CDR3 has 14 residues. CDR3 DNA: TGTGCCAGCAGTGAAGCGAGTGGCGGTTATGGCTACACCTTC. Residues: CASSEASGGYGYTF.

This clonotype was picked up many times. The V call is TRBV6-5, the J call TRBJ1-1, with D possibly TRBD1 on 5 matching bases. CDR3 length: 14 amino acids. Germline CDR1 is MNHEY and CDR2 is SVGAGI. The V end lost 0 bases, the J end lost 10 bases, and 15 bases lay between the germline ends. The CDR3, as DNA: TGTGCCAGCAGTTACTCAAGGGCGGGACTCGGAGCTTTCTTT. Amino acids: CASSYSRAGLGAFF.

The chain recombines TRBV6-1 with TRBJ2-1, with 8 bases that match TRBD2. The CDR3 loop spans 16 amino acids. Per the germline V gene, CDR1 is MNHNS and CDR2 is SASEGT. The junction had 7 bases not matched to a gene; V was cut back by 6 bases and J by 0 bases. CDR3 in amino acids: CASSRKSGSSYNEQFF. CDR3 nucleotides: TGTGCCAGCAGCCGGAAAAGCGGGAGCTCCTACAATGAGCAGTTCTTC.

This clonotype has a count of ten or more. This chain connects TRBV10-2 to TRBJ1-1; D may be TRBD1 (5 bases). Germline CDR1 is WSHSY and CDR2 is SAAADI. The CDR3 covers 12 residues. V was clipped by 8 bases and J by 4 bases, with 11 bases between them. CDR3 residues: CASSGLSTEAFF. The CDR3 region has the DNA TGCGCCAGCTCAGGGCTAAGCACTGAAGCTTTCTTT.

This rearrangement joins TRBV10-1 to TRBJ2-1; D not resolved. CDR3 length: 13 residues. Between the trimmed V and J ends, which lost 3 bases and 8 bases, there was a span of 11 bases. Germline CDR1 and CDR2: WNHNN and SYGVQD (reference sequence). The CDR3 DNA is TGCGCCAGCAGTGAAGGCGGACGGGATGAGCAGTTCTTC. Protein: CASSEGGRDEQFF.

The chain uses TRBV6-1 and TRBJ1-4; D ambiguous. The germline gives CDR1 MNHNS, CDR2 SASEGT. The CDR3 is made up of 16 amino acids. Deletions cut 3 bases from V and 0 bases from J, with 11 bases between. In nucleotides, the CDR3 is TGTGCCAGCAGTGATAGACCTCGGACAACTAATGAAAAACTGTTTTTT. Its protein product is CASSDRPRTTNEKLFF.

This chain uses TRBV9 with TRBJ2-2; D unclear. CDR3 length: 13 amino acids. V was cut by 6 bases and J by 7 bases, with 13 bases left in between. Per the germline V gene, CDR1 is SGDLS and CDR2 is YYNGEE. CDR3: CASTPAPVGELFF. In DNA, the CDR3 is TGTGCCAGCACCCCAGCCCCGGTCGGGGAGCTGTTTTTT. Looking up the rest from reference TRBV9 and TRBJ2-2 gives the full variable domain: DSGVTQTPKHLITATGQRVTLRCSPRSGDLSVYWYQQSLDQGLQFLIQYYNGEERAKGNILERFSAQQFPDLHSELNLSSLELGDSALYFCASTPAPVGELFFGEGSRLTVL.

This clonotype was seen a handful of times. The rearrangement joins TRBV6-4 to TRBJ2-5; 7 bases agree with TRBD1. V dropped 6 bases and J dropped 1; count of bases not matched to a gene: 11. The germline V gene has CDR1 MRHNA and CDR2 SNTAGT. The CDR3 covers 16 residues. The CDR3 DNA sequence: TGTGCCAGCAGCAAAACAGGGGCGCTGGGCCAAGAGACCCAGTACTTC. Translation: CASSKTGALGQETQYF.

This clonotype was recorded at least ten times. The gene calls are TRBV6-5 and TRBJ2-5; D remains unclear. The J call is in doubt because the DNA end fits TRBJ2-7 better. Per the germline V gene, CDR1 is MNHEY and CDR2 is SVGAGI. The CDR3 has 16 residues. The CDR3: CASSYSRLDGAYEQYF. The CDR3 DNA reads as TGTGCCAGCAGTTACTCGAGATTGGACGGCGCCTACGAGCAGTACTTC.

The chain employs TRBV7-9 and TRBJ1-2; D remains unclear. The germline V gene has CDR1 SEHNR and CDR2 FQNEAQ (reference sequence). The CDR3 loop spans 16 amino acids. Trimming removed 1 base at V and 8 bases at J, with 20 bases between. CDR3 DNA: TGTGCCAGCAGCTTAGGTTTCCAACCTTCCCGCGGAGGCTACACCTTC. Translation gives CASSLGFQPSRGGYTF.

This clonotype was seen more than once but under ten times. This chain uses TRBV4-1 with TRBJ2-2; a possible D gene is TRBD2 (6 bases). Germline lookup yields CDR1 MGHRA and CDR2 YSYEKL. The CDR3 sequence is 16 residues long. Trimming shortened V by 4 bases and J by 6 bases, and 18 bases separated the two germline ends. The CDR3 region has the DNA TGCGCCAGCAGCCCCCGCGGGGCCATTGATCCCGGGGAGCTGTTTTTT. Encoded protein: CASSPRGAIDPGELFF.

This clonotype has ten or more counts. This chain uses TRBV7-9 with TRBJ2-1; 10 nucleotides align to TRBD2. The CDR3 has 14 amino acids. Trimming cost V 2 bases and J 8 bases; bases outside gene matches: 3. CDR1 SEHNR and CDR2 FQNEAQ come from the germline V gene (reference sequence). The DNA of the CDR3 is TGTGCCAGCAGCTTAAGCGGGGGGGCGTATGAGCAGTTCTTC. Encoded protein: CASSLSGGAYEQFF.

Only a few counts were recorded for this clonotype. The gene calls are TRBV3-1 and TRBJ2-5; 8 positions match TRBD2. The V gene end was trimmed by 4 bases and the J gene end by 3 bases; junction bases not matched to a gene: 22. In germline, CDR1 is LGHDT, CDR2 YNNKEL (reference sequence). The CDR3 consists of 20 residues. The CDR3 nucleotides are TGTGCCAGCAGCCCGCTATTCGGCGGGGGGTTGCGGTCGAAAAAAGAGACCCAGTACTTC. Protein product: CASSPLFGGGLRSKKETQYF.

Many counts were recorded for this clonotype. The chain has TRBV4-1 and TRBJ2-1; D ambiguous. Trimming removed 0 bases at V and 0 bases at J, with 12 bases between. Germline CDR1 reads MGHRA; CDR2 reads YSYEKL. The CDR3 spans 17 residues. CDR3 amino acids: CASSQDQESSSYNEQFF. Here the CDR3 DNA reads TGCGCCAGCAGCCAAGATCAGGAGTCGAGCTCCTACAATGAGCAGTTCTTC.

CDR3 amino acids: CSAPHTGANYGYTF. The CDR3 coding sequence is TGCAGTGCTCCCCATACAGGAGCTAACTATGGCTACACCTTC. The chain is built from TRBV20-1 and TRBJ1-2, with D perhaps matching TRBD1 (5 bases). V lost 5 bases to trimming and J lost 0 bases, with 13 bases between them. The CDR3 spans 14 residues. Germline-derived CDR1 and CDR2 are DFQATT and SNEGSKA (reference sequence).

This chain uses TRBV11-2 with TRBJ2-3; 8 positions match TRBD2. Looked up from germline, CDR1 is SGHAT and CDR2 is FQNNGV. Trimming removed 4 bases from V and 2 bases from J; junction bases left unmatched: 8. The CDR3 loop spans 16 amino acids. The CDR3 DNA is TGTGCCAGCAGCTCCGGCAGGCGGGGGGTCACAGATACGCAGTATTTT. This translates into CASSSGRRGVTDTQYF.

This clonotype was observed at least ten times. The CDR3 here is CASSLVGGGQPQHF. The CDR3 DNA reads TGTGCCAGCAGTCTAGTGGGGGGAGGTCAGCCCCAGCATTTT. The chain carries TRBV6-1 and TRBJ1-5; tentatively, D is TRBD1 (5 bases). Germline lookup yields CDR1 MNHNS and CDR2 SASEGT. V dropped 5 bases and J dropped 6 bases, with 14 bases sitting between them. The CDR3 consists of 14 residues.

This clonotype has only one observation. CDR3 protein: CASSLGVGRGHEQYF. The DNA for the CDR3 is TGTGCCAGCAGCTTAGGGGTCGGAAGGGGCCACGAGCAGTACTTC. The chain links TRBV7-2 to TRBJ2-7, with D maybe TRBD1 (5 bases). V lost 1 base to trimming and J lost 5 bases, with 15 bases between them. CDR1 is SGHTA, CDR2 FQGNSA, per germline. The CDR3 spans 15 residues.

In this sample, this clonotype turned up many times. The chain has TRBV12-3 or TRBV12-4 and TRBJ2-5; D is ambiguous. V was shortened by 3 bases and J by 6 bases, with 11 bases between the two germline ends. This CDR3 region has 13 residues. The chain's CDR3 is CASSFMGVQTQYF. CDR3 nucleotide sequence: TGTGCCAGCAGTTTTATGGGTGTTCAGACCCAGTACTTC.

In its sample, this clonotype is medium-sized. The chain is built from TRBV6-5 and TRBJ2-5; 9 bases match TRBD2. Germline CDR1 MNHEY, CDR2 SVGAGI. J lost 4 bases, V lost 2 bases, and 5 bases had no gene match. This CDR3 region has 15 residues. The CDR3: CASSYRGGAGETQYF. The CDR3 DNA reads TGTGCCAGCAGTTACCGCGGGGGGGCCGGAGAGACCCAGTACTTC.

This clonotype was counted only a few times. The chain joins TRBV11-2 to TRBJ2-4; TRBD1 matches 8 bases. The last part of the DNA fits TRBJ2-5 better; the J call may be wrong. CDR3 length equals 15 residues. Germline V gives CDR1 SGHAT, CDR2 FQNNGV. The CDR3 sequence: CASSPGQGDQETQYF. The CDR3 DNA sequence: TGTGCCAGCAGCCCCGGACAGGGTGACCAAGAGACCCAGTACTTC.